This T cell receptor beta chain comes out of a study of T cells in Graves' hyperthyroidism and ophthalmopathy. Notes on the study in general: Before onset, by a median of around six months, the model predicted ophthalmopathy.

A note on this clonotype: Its specificity is not known.

The ends lost 6 bases at V and 8 bases at J; junction bases unmatched: 6. CDR3 length: 13 residues. CDR1 MDHEN and CDR2 SYDVKM come from the germline V gene. TCR beta CDR3 regions were amplified from RNA. A set of HTBI primers served as the primers for a first-round RT-PCR of the TCR CDR3. MiXCR, applied by TCRdb to the multiplex PCR reads, yields one record per CDR3 protein. The sample holds 300,000 to 500,000 distinct CDR3 sequences, 15% seen once. The J gene is TRBJ1-1, the V gene TRBV28, with 10 bases matching TRBD1. Sequenced: blood. This sequence originates from a woman under 40 with Graves' hyperthyroidism. The CDR3 reads CASRGGQGFEAFF. CDR3 coding DNA: TGTGCCAGCAGGGGGGGACAGGGGTTCGAAGCTTTCTTT.